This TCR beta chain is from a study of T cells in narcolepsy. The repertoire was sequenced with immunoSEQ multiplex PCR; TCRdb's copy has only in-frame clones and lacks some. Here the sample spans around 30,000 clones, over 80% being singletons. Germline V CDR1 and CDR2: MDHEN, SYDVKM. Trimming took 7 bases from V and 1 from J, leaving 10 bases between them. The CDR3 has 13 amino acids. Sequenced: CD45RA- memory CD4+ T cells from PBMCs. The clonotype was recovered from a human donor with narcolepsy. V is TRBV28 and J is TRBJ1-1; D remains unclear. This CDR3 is CASIHSGNTEAFF. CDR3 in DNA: TGTGCCAGCATCCATTCTGGGAACACTGAAGCTTTCTTT.